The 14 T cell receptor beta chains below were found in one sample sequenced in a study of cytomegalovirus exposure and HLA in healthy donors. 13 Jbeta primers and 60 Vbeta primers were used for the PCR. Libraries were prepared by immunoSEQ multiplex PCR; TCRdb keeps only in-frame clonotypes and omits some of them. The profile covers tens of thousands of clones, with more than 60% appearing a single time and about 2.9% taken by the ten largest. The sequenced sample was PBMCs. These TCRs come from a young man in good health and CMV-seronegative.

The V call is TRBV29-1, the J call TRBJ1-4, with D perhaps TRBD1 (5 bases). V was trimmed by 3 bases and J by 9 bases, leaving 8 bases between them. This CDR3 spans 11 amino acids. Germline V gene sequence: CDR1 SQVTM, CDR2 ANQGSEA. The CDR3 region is CSVEVDKKLFF. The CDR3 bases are TGCAGCGTTGAGGTGGACAAAAAACTGTTTTTT.

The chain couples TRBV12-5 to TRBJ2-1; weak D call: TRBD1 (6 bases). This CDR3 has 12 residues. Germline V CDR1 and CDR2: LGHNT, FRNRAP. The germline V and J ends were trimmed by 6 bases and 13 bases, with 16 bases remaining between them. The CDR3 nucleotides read TGTGCTAGTGGGGGGACAATCATTCGACAGTTCTTC. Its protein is CASGGTIIRQFF.

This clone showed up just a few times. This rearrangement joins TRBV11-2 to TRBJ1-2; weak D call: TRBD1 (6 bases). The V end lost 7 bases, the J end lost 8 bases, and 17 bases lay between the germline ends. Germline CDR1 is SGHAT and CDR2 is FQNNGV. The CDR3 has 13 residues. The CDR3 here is CASTLKQGTGYTF. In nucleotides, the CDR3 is TGTGCCAGCACGTTGAAACAGGGAACCGGCTACACCTTC.

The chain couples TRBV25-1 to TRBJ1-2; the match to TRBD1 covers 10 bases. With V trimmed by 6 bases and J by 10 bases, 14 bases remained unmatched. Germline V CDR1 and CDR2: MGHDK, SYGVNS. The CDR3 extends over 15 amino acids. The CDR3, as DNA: TGTGCCAGCAGAGAGACAGGGGGCTTGGGCTCGACCTACACCTTC. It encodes CASRETGGLGSTYTF.

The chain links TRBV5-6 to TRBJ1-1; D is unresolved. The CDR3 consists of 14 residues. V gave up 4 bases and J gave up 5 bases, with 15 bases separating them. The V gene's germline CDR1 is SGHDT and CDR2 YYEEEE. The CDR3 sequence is CASSLPGAGTEAFF. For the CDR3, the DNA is TGTGCCAGCAGCCTACCCGGAGCCGGGACTGAAGCTTTCTTT.

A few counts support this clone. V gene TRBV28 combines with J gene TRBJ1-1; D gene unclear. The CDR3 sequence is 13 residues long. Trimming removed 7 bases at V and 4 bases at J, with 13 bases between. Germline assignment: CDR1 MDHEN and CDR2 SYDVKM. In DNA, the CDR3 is TGTGCCAGCAACTTTGCCGCGGGCACTGAAGCTTTCTTT. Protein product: CASNFAAGTEAFF.

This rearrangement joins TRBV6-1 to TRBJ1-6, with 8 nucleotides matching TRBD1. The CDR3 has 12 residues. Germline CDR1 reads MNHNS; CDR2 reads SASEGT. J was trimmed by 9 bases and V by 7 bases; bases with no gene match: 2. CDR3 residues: CASNGQGSPLHF. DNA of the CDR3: TGTGCCAGCAACGGACAGGGTTCACCCCTCCACTTT.

In DNA, the CDR3 is TGTGCCAGCAGCTTGGCCGCGGGGCGGCGGAACAATGAGCAGTTCTTC. The encoded protein is CASSLAAGRRNNEQFF. The chain employs TRBV5-4 and TRBJ2-1, with D maybe TRBD2 (6 bases). The CDR3 sequence is 16 residues long. Deletions cut 0 bases from V and 5 bases from J, with 15 bases between. The germline gives CDR1 SGHNT, CDR2 YYREEE (reference sequence). Based on the CDR3 plus reference TRBV5-4 and TRBJ2-1, the full variable domain is ETGVTQSPTHLIKTRGQQVTLRCSSQSGHNTVSWYQQALGQGPQFIFQYYREEENGRGNFPPRFSGLQFPNYSSELNVNALELDDSALYLCASSLAAGRRNNEQFFGPGTRLTVL.

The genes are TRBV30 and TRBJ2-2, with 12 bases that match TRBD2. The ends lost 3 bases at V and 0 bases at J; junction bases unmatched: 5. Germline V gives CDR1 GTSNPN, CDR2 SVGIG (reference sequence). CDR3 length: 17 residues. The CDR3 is CAWSPTSGGANTGELFF. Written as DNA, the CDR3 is TGTGCCTGGAGCCCGACTAGCGGGGGCGCGAACACCGGGGAGCTGTTTTTT.

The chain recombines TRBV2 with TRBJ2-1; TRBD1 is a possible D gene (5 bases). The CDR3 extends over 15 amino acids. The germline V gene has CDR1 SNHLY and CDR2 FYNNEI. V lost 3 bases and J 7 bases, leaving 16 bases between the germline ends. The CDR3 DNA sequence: TGTGCCAGCAGTGAGTGGGGCCAGGGTGGGAATGAGCAGTTCTTC. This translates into CASSEWGQGGNEQFF.

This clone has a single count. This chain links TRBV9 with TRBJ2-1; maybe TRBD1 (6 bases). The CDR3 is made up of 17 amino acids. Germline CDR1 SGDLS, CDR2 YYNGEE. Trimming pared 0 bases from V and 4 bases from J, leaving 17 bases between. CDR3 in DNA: TGTGCCAGCAGCGTAGGCCCGGACAGAGTGCATTACAATGAGCAGTTCTTC. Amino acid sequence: CASSVGPDRVHYNEQFF.

The CDR3 spells CASSSEGRYSPLHF. The CDR3 region has the DNA TGTGCCAGCAGTTCCGAGGGCCGGTATTCACCCCTCCACTTT. The chain combines TRBV27 with TRBJ1-6, with no clear D. Trimming took off 4 bases at V and 8 bases at J, with 12 bases between the two ends. The CDR3 extends over 14 amino acids. CDR1 MNHEY and CDR2 SMNVEV come from the germline V gene (reference sequence).

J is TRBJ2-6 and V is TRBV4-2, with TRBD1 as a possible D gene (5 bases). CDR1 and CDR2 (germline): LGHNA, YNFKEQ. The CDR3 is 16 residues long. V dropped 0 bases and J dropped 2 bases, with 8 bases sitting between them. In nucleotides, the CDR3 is TGTGCCAGCAGCCAAGATGGCAGGGCTGGGGCCAACGTCCTGACTTTC. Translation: CASSQDGRAGANVLTF.

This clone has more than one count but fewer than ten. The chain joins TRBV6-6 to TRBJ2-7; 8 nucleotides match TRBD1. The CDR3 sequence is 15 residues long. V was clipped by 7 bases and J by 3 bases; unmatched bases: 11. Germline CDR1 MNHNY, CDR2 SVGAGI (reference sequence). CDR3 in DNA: TGTGCCAGCACCCCCGACAGGGGCCGTTTCTACGAGCAGTACGTC. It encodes CASTPDRGRFYEQYV.